Presented here are 3 T cell receptor beta chains from one specimen sequenced in a study of metastatic and nonmetastatic thyroid tumors. MiXCR re-clonotyped the PCR reads for TCRdb. The table records roughly 6,200 clones, about 34% of them present only once. Patients were all untreated before their thyroid surgery. The sequenced sample was adjacent normal tissue. The receptors come from a female donor with papillary thyroid cancer or a benign thyroid nodule (not recorded which). Some clones in this sample may be carry-over from other donors' samples.

V gene TRBV18 combines with J gene TRBJ1-2, with a tentative D call TRBD1 (5 bases). Trimming took 1 base from V and 2 from J, leaving 5 bases between them. The CDR3 consists of 13 residues. CDR1 and CDR2 (germline): KGHSH, LQKENI. The CDR3 reads CASSPQGNYGYTF. The CDR3 coding sequence is TGTGCCAGCTCACCACAGGGGAACTATGGCTACACCTTC. Variable domain in full (rest from reference TRBV18 and TRBJ1-2): NAGVMQNPRHLVRRRGQEARLRCSPMKGHSHVYWYRQLPEEGLKFMVYLQKENIIDESGMPKERFSAEFPKEGPSILRIQQVVRGDSAAYFCASSPQGNYGYTFGSGTRLTVV.

The rearrangement uses TRBV7-6 and TRBJ2-1; 8 bases agree with TRBD1. This CDR3 has 14 residues. The J segment lost 4 bases and the V segment lost 5 bases, leaving 4 bases of the junction unmatched. CDR1 is SGHVS, CDR2 FNYEAQ, per germline. CDR3 amino acids: CASSPGTGYNEQFF. The CDR3 region has the DNA TGTGCCAGCAGCCCCGGGACAGGATACAATGAGCAGTTCTTC.

In DNA, the CDR3 is TGCAGTGCTTACCTCTCTGGAACAGCGAACGATGAGCAGTTCTTC. Encoded protein: CSAYLSGTANDEQFF. V usage is TRBV20-1 and J usage is TRBJ2-1; no definite D call. The V end was cut by 5 bases, the J end by 8 bases, with 22 bases between. The length of the CDR3 is 15 residues. In germline, CDR1 is DFQATT, CDR2 SNEGSKA (reference sequence).